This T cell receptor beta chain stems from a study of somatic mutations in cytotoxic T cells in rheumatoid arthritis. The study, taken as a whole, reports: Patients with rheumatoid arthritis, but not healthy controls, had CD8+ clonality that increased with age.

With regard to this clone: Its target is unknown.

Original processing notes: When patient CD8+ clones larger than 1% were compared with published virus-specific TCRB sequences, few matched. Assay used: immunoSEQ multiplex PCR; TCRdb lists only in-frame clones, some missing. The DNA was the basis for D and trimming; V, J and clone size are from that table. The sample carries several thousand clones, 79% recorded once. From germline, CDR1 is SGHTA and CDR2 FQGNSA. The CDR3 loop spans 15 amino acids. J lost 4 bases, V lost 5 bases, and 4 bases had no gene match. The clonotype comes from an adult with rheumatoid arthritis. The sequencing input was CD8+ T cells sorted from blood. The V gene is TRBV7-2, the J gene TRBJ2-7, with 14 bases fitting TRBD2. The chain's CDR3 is CASSPGLAGAYEQYF. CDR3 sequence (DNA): TGTGCCAGCAGCCCGGGACTAGCGGGAGCTTACGAGCAGTACTTC.